Presented here are 22 T cell receptor beta chains from one specimen sequenced in a study of naive and memory T cell subsets (dated by TCRdb to the late 2010s). Library construction relied on 5' RACE. These reads were obtained on an Illumina MiSeq. The ligated cDNA was amplified in four rounds of PCR with nested alpha and beta constant region primers together with the SP2 primer. TCRdb reprocessed the public reads (quality trimming at Q25 with fastp, clone calling with MiXCR) and kept in-frame beta chains. Duplicate CDR3 protein sequences are folded into a single record with the most common DNA and genes. Across this sample there are roughly 48,000 distinct CDR3 sequences, with about 4.8% seen only once. The ten largest account for roughly 0.8% of the sample. The study reported a robust and sensitive protocol to amplify, sequence and analyze TCRs, based on 3' ligation of a UMI-containing oligonucleotide to TCR cDNA.

The receptors come from a female donor in good health.

This clonotype was counted many times. V and J are TRBV5-1 and TRBJ2-1; a weak D match, TRBD2 (5 bases). Trimming took off 4 bases at V and 1 base at J, with 12 bases between the two ends. This CDR3 contains 15 residues. Germline V CDR1 and CDR2: SGHRS, YFSETQ. The CDR3 loop is CASSPGVESYNEQFF. CDR3 bases: TGCGCCAGCAGCCCCGGGGTTGAATCCTACAATGAGCAGTTCTTC.

This clonotype was detected many times. V and J are TRBV18 and TRBJ2-1; perhaps TRBD1 as D (5 bases). This CDR3 has 11 amino acids. Trimming stripped 3 bases from V and 8 bases from J, with 5 bases between. Germline CDR1 reads KGHSH; CDR2 reads LQKENI. The CDR3 DNA sequence: TGTGCCAGCTCACCCAGGGATGAGCAGTTCTTC. Protein sequence: CASSPRDEQFF.

In its sample, this clonotype was seen many times. The genes are TRBV20-1 and TRBJ2-3, with TRBD2 matching over 9 bases. CDR3 length equals 13 residues. Losses at the gene ends were 6 bases for V and 6 bases for J; bases not matched to a gene: 7. CDR1 is DFQATT, CDR2 SNEGSKA, per germline (reference sequence). The CDR3 sequence is CSAPRLAGDTQYF. Here the CDR3 DNA reads TGCAGTGCACCTAGGCTAGCGGGGGATACGCAGTATTTT.

This clonotype appeared many times. The rearrangement uses TRBV6-5 and TRBJ2-7; no clear D. In germline, CDR1 is MNHEY, CDR2 SVGAGI. V dropped 2 bases and J dropped 2 bases, with 10 bases sitting between them. CDR3 length: 14 amino acids. CDR3 nucleotides: TGTGCCAGCAGTTACCCAAGGTTCCCCTACGAGCAGTACTTC. This sequence encodes CASSYPRFPYEQYF.

In its sample, this clonotype was seen many times. V usage is TRBV29-1 and J usage is TRBJ1-1; D uncertain. Germline V lookup: CDR1 SQVTM, CDR2 ANQGSEA. This CDR3 is 14 amino acids long. Trimming shortened V by 2 bases and J by 0 bases, and 10 bases separated the two germline ends. The CDR3 DNA follows: TGCAGCGTTGAACGTCTCCTCTTGAACACTGAAGCTTTCTTT. Residues: CSVERLLLNTEAFF.

This clonotype was seen at least ten times. This chain joins TRBV20-1 and TRBJ2-5; D uncertain. V was pared by 0 bases and J by 2 bases, with 19 bases between. The germline gives CDR1 DFQATT, CDR2 SNEGSKA (reference sequence). The CDR3 runs to 17 residues. The CDR3 here is CSARDGGAAGSQETQYF. The CDR3 DNA follows: TGCAGTGCTAGAGATGGCGGCGCAGCAGGATCACAAGAGACCCAGTACTTC.

This clonotype came up many times. The chain links TRBV18 to TRBJ1-1, with 7 bases fitting TRBD1. Losses at the gene ends were 3 bases for V and 2 bases for J; bases not matched to a gene: 9. CDR3 length: 16 amino acids. Per germline, CDR1 KGHSH and CDR2 LQKENI. Here the CDR3 reads CASSPSRGGSNTEAFF. In nucleotides, the CDR3 is TGTGCCAGCTCACCGAGCAGGGGGGGCTCTAACACTGAAGCTTTCTTT.

This clonotype was observed at least ten times. V is TRBV21-1 and J is TRBJ2-1. TRBV21-1 is a recognized pseudogene. The CDR3 totals 11 residues. CDR3 bases: TGTGCCAGCAGCGGTTTCGCTGAGCAGTTCTTC. This gives the protein CASSGFAEQFF.

Many counts were recorded for this clonotype. J is TRBJ2-7 and V is TRBV7-2; D not certain. This CDR3 has 13 amino acids. CDR1 and CDR2 (germline): SGHTA, FQGNSA. V dropped 1 base and J dropped 2 bases, with 6 bases sitting between them. The CDR3 loop is CASSLDFTYEQYF. CDR3 nucleotides: TGTGCCAGCAGCTTAGACTTCACCTACGAGCAGTACTTC. Combining the CDR3 with reference TRBV7-2 and TRBJ2-7 gives the whole variable domain GAGVSQSPSNKVTEKGKDVELRCDPISGHTALYWYRQSLGQGLEFLIYFQGNSAPDKSGLPSDRFSAERTGGSVSTLTIQRTQQEDSAVYLCASSLDFTYEQYFGPGTRLTVT.

This clonotype has just a few counts. This chain's CDR3 is CSVETGVRDEQFF. The CDR3 DNA sequence: TGCAGCGTTGAAACAGGGGTAAGGGATGAGCAGTTCTTC. The chain joins TRBV29-1 to TRBJ2-1; 7 nucleotides match TRBD1. The V and J ends lost 2 bases and 8 bases, in that order; junction bases with no gene match: 6. This CDR3 is 13 amino acids long. Germline V gene lookup returns CDR1 SQVTM and CDR2 ANQGSEA.

This clonotype came up many times. This rearrangement joins TRBV29-1 to TRBJ2-5, with D perhaps matching TRBD2 (6 bases). The length of the CDR3 is 14 residues. The germline V gene has CDR1 SQVTM and CDR2 ANQGSEA. Trimming pared 1 base from V and 5 bases from J, leaving 14 bases between. For the CDR3, the DNA is TGCAGCGTTGAAGCGACTAGGCCCGGGGAGACCCAGTACTTC. This sequence encodes CSVEATRPGETQYF.

This clonotype was counted ten times or more. The chain combines TRBV6-2 or TRBV6-3 with TRBJ2-1; D is possibly TRBD2 (6 bases). Germline V gives CDR1 MNHEY, CDR2 SVGEGT. The length of the CDR3 is 14 residues. The ends were cut back, 7 bases at V and 8 bases at J, with 18 bases in the middle. The CDR3 spells CASNEPGVEYEQFF. The CDR3, as DNA: TGTGCCAGCAATGAACCGGGAGTGGAGTATGAGCAGTTCTTC.

The V and J genes are TRBV19 and TRBJ2-7; possibly TRBD2 for D (6 bases). The V end lost 4 bases, the J end lost 2 bases, and 18 bases lay between the germline ends. Germline CDR1 reads LNHDA; CDR2 reads SQIVND (reference sequence). CDR3 length equals 16 residues. The CDR3 coding sequence is TGTGCCAGTAGTACAAATCTTGGACTACCCACCTACGAGCAGTACTTC. It yields the protein CASSTNLGLPTYEQYF.

The table lists this clonotype with many counts. The rearrangement uses TRBV12-3 or TRBV12-4 and TRBJ2-6, with a tentative D call TRBD1 (5 bases). Trimming removed 9 bases from V and 1 base from J, with 13 bases in between. The CDR3 has 15 residues. CDR3 sequence: CASKGLGSGANVLTF. The DNA for the CDR3 is TGTGCCAGTAAGGGGCTAGGATCTGGGGCCAACGTCCTGACTTTC.

Only a few counts were recorded for this clonotype. This chain connects TRBV29-1 to TRBJ2-3; 10 bases fit TRBD2. The CDR3 has 17 amino acids. CDR1 SQVTM and CDR2 ANQGSEA come from the germline V gene. J gave up 2 bases and V 4 bases, and 12 bases lay outside the gene matches. This CDR3 reads CSVAWAPGLALTDTQYF. CDR3 DNA sequence: TGCAGCGTTGCGTGGGCACCGGGACTAGCGCTCACAGATACGCAGTATTTT.

This clonotype was seen many times. The rearrangement links TRBV28 to TRBJ2-7; possibly TRBD2 for D (6 bases). V was cut by 7 bases and J by 2 bases, with 15 bases left in between. The CDR3 sequence is 14 residues long. The germline V gene encodes CDR1 MDHEN and CDR2 SYDVKM. The CDR3 region is CASKISGLAYEQYF. The CDR3 nucleotides are TGTGCCAGCAAAATTAGCGGTCTTGCCTACGAGCAGTACTTC.

This clonotype was seen repeatedly, ten times or more. The rearrangement joins TRBV6-5 to TRBJ1-2, with unresolved D. CDR1 is MNHEY, CDR2 SVGAGI, per germline. CDR3 length equals 15 residues. The V and J ends lost 6 bases and 3 bases respectively, with 17 bases between them. As DNA, the CDR3 is TGTGCCAGCAGCCTCAGTCCCCTTGGTCACTATGGCTACACCTTC. This translates into CASSLSPLGHYGYTF.

This clonotype has a count of ten or more. The CDR3 region has the DNA TGCAGCGGAACAGGAGGTTACGAGCAGTACTTC. Translation: CSGTGGYEQYF. The chain couples TRBV29-1 to TRBJ2-7; the D call may be TRBD1 or TRBD2 (5 bases each). Trimming cost V 7 bases and J 4 bases, with 11 bases left between them. This CDR3 comprises 11 residues. Looked up from germline, CDR1 is SQVTM and CDR2 is ANQGSEA.

This clonotype was counted many times. The chain uses TRBV20-1 and TRBJ2-4; 13 positions agree with TRBD2. CDR1 DFQATT and CDR2 SNEGSKA come from the germline V gene (reference sequence). V lost 3 bases and J lost 1; bases outside the gene matches: 12. The CDR3 has 19 amino acids. In DNA, the CDR3 is TGCAGTGCTAGCCCCCCCGGGACTAGCGGGATCTCTGCCAAAAACATTCAGTACTTC. Amino acid sequence: CSASPPGTSGISAKNIQYF.

This clonotype appeared many times. The chain carries TRBV5-6 and TRBJ2-1; no firm D call. The V gene's germline CDR1 is SGHDT and CDR2 YYEEEE. Trimming removed 0 bases at V and 2 bases at J, with 6 bases between. There are 14 residues in the CDR3. CDR3 region: CASSLALAYNEQFF. CDR3 in DNA: TGTGCCAGCAGCTTGGCACTGGCCTACAATGAGCAGTTCTTC.

The chain has TRBV14 and TRBJ1-5; tentative D call: TRBD1 (5 bases). Germline CDR1 is SGHDN and CDR2 is FVKESK. The germline V and J ends were trimmed by 0 bases and 1 base, with 10 bases remaining between them. This CDR3 contains 16 residues. The CDR3 bases are TGTGCCAGCAGCCAAGATCCGGGGCCGAGCAATCAGCCCCAGCATTTT. Its translation is CASSQDPGPSNQPQHF. Variable domain in full (rest from reference TRBV14 and TRBJ1-5): EAGVTQFPSHSVIEKGQTVTLRCDPISGHDNLYWYRRVMGKEIKFLLHFVKESKQDESGMPNNRFLAERTGGTYSTLKVQPAELEDSGVYFCASSQDPGPSNQPQHFGDGTRLSIL.

In this sample, this clonotype turned up many times. The chain carries TRBV6-6 and TRBJ1-2; D remains unclear. The CDR3 has 13 amino acids. The germline gives CDR1 MNHNY, CDR2 SVGAGI (reference sequence). Deletions cut 7 bases from V and 5 bases from J, with 14 bases between. In nucleotides, the CDR3 is TGTGCCAGCACCAGAGGGCCTAGTTATGGCTACACCTTC. Translated: CASTRGPSYGYTF.